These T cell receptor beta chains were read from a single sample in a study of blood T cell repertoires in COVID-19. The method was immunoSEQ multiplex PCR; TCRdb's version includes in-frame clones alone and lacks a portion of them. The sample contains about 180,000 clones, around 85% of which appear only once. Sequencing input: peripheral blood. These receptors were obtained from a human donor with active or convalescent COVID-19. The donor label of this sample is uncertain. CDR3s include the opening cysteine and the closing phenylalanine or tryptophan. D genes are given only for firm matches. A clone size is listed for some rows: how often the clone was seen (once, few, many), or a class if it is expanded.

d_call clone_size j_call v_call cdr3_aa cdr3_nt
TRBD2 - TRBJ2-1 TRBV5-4 CASSLLAGGINEQFF TGTGCCAGCAGCTTACTAGCGGGAGGTATCAATGAGCAGTTCTTC
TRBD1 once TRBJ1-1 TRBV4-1 CASSQNRGWTEAFF TGCGCCAGCAGCCAAAACAGGGGGTGGACTGAAGCTTTCTTT
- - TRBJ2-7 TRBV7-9 CASSLYWYEQYF TGTGCCAGCAGCTTATACTGGTACGAGCAGTACTTC
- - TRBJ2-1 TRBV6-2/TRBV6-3 CASSYSFLSAGQYEFF TGTGCCAGCAGTTACTCGTTCCTCTCGGCCGGACAGTACGAGTTCTTC
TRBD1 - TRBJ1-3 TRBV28 CASSFLTGGLPGNTIYF TGTGCCAGCAGTTTCTTAACAGGGGGTTTGCCTGGAAACACCATATATTTT
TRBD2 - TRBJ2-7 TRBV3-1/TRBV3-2 CASSRKKTIRTAGAYEQYF TGTGCCAGCAGCCGAAAGAAAACCATAAGGACAGCGGGGGCCTACGAGCAGTACTTC
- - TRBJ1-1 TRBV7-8 CASSLRRSLKTEAFF TGTGCCAGCAGCTTAAGGAGATCTTTGAAAACTGAAGCTTTCTTT
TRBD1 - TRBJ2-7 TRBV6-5 CASNYAGTGGYEQYF TGTGCCAGCAATTACGCCGGGACAGGGGGATACGAGCAGTACTTC
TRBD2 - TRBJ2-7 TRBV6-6 CASSYSLGGRMEEQYF TGTGCCAGCAGTTACTCGCTGGGCGGGAGAATGGAGGAGCAGTACTTC
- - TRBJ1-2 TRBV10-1 CASSERTGNGYTF TGCGCCAGCAGTGAACGTACAGGGAATGGCTACACCTTC
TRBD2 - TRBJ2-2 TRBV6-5 CASKTSGRTGELFF TGTGCCAGCAAAACTAGCGGACGCACCGGGGAGCTGTTTTTT
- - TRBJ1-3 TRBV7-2 CASSPRGGTGNTIYF TGTGCCAGCAGCCCGCGGGGCGGGACTGGAAACACCATATATTTT
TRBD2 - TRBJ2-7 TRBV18 CASSPGGVEQYF TGTGCCAGCTCACCCGGGGGGGTCGAGCAGTACTTC